Below are 27 T cell receptor beta chains sequenced from a single sample in a study of blood T cell repertoires in COVID-19. Assay used: immunoSEQ multiplex PCR; TCRdb lists only in-frame clones, some missing. The table lists around 130,000 clones, around 77% of them singletons. The sample was peripheral blood. These TCRs come from a human donor in a cohort sampled during active COVID-19.

This chain joins TRBV11-3 and TRBJ2-1; D is possibly TRBD2 (5 bases). Between the trimmed V and J ends, which lost 2 bases and 8 bases, there was a span of 19 bases. CDR1 and CDR2 (germline): SGHNT, YENEEA. This CDR3 region has 16 residues. The chain's CDR3 is CASSLWADPMGDEQFF. CDR3 bases: TGTGCCAGCAGCTTATGGGCGGACCCGATGGGAGATGAGCAGTTCTTC.

This chain joins TRBV30 and TRBJ1-2, with 8 positions matching TRBD1. The CDR3 sequence is 14 residues long. Germline loops: CDR1 GTSNPN, CDR2 SVGIG (reference sequence). V shed 2 bases, J shed 6 bases, and the junction held 8 bases outside the gene matches. In DNA, the CDR3 is TGTGCCTGGAGTATGGACAGGGTTATCAATGGCTACACCTTC. Protein sequence: CAWSMDRVINGYTF.

The chain employs TRBV27 and TRBJ2-7; D is ambiguous. Trimming removed 7 bases from V and 0 bases from J, with 13 bases in between. The CDR3 runs to 14 residues. Germline V gene data show CDR1 as MNHEY and CDR2 as SMNVEV (reference sequence). CDR3 in DNA: TGTGCCAGCAAACCCGGGTCCCACTCCTACGAGCAGTACTTC. This codes for CASKPGSHSYEQYF.

This clone has only a few counts. The rearrangement links TRBV7-6 to TRBJ2-7; 8 bases align to TRBD2. This CDR3 spans 16 amino acids. Per germline, CDR1 SGHVS and CDR2 FNYEAQ. After removal of 3 bases from V and 6 bases from J, the junction contained 13 bases not matched to a gene. The CDR3 bases are TGTGCCAGCAGCTTTAGAGCGGGAGCCTTTGGGTCCGAGCAGTACTTC. Its protein product is CASSFRAGAFGSEQYF.

This clone was observed once. The chain links TRBV19 to TRBJ1-1, with D possibly TRBD1 on 6 matching bases. The germline CDR1 and CDR2 sequences are LNHDA and SQIVND (reference sequence). This CDR3 spans 14 amino acids. Trimming left V 5 bases short and J 3 bases short, with 13 bases between. The CDR3: CASSLTGGHTEAFF. The CDR3 bases are TGTGCCAGTAGTCTCACCGGGGGGCACACTGAAGCTTTCTTT.

CDR3 loop: CAWSAQVNTEAFF. The CDR3 DNA sequence: TGTGCCTGGAGTGCACAGGTAAACACTGAAGCTTTCTTT. The chain is built from TRBV30 and TRBJ1-1; D possibly corresponds to TRBD1 (5 bases). The V end lost 1 base, the J end lost 2 bases, and 8 bases lay between the germline ends. The CDR3 has 13 residues. Germline V gives CDR1 GTSNPN, CDR2 SVGIG (reference sequence). The full variable domain, rest sourced from reference TRBV30 and TRBJ1-1, is SQTIHQWPATLVQPVGSPLSLECTVEGTSNPNLYWYRQAAGRGLQLLFYSVGIGQISSEVPQNLSASRPQDRQFILSSKKLLLSDSGFYLCAWSAQVNTEAFFGQGTRLTVV.

The rearrangement links TRBV5-4 to TRBJ1-6; D is undetermined. Trimming removed 1 base at V and 10 bases at J, with 15 bases between. CDR1 is SGHNT, CDR2 YYREEE, per germline (reference sequence). This CDR3 contains 15 residues. The CDR3 bases are TGTGCCAGCAGCTTGTCCTTTCGTGAGGTCTCACCCCTCCACTTT. This translates into CASSLSFREVSPLHF.

V gene TRBV27 combines with J gene TRBJ1-6; the match to TRBD1 covers 9 bases. The V gene's germline CDR1 is MNHEY and CDR2 SMNVEV (reference sequence). V was pared by 5 bases and J by 7 bases, with 3 bases of the junction left unmatched. This CDR3 is built from 14 residues. The CDR3 DNA reads TGTGCCAGCAGTCCGGGGACAGGGAATTCACCCCTCCACTTT. Residues: CASSPGTGNSPLHF.

The rearrangement uses TRBV12-3 or TRBV12-4 and TRBJ1-2, with D possibly being TRBD1 (5 bases). Between the trimmed V and J ends, which lost 6 bases and 10 bases, there was a span of 12 bases. The CDR3 has 11 residues. The CDR3 bases are TGTGCCAGCAGCTTGGGGGGGGACTACACCTTC. Translating gives CASSLGGDYTF.

This chain joins TRBV6-4 and TRBJ1-1; D call uncertain. Germline V lookup: CDR1 MRHNA, CDR2 SNTAGT. V was pared by 4 bases and J by 0 bases, with 6 bases between. CDR3 length: 13 amino acids. The CDR3 spells CASSGEVNTEAFF. CDR3 nucleotides: TGTGCCAGCAGTGGGGAGGTGAACACTGAAGCTTTCTTT.

The CDR3 DNA reads TGCGCCAGCAGCCAAGATCTAACAGGGCTCTATAATTCACCCCTCCACTTT. Translating gives CASSQDLTGLYNSPLHF. This sequence joins TRBV4-1 and TRBJ1-6; tentative D call: TRBD1 (6 bases). From germline, CDR1 is MGHRA and CDR2 YSYEKL. This CDR3 has 17 residues. V was shortened by 0 bases and J by 3 bases, with 12 bases between the two germline ends.

This clone has only a few counts. The V call is TRBV11-2, the J call TRBJ1-1; TRBD1 aligns across 7 bases. CDR1 is SGHAT, CDR2 FQNNGV, per germline. J was trimmed by 3 bases and V by 2 bases; bases with no gene match: 15. The CDR3 contains 18 residues. The CDR3: CASSLRPGRDRADTEAFF. The DNA of the CDR3 is TGTGCCAGCAGCTTAAGACCCGGCCGAGACAGGGCGGACACTGAAGCTTTCTTT.

This clone was detected once. V is TRBV30 and J is TRBJ1-1; 8 bases are shared with TRBD1. V lost 5 bases to trimming and J lost 0 bases; unmatched junction nucleotides: 8. CDR1 is GTSNPN and CDR2 is SVGIG in the germline V gene (reference sequence). The CDR3 sequence is 15 residues long. CDR3: CAWGTGGVMNTEAFF. The DNA for the CDR3 is TGTGCCTGGGGTACAGGGGGGGTCATGAACACTGAAGCTTTCTTT. Complete variable domain (other parts from reference TRBV30 and TRBJ1-1): SQTIHQWPATLVQPVGSPLSLECTVEGTSNPNLYWYRQAAGRGLQLLFYSVGIGQISSEVPQNLSASRPQDRQFILSSKKLLLSDSGFYLCAWGTGGVMNTEAFFGQGTRLTVV.

The genes are TRBV27 and TRBJ2-7; 7 bases are shared with TRBD2. Germline CDR1 and CDR2: MNHEY and SMNVEV (reference sequence). The CDR3 covers 23 residues. The junction had 29 bases not matched to a gene; V was cut back by 0 bases and J by 3 bases. In DNA form, the CDR3 reads TGTGCCAGCAGTTTATCTTTCCTGGACACAACTCCAACTTCAGCGGGAAACGACTACGAGCAGTACTTC. The encoded protein is CASSLSFLDTTPTSAGNDYEQYF.

This clone was counted a single time. The V gene is TRBV6-6, the J gene TRBJ2-1, with 8 bases aligning to TRBD1. V shed 2 bases, J shed 7 bases, and the junction held 7 bases outside the gene matches. The germline CDR1 and CDR2 sequences are MNHNY and SVGAGI (reference sequence). The CDR3 consists of 15 residues. CDR3 protein: CASSYDQGASNEQFF. The CDR3, as DNA: TGTGCCAGCAGTTACGATCAGGGGGCTAGTAATGAGCAGTTCTTC.

The chain uses TRBV6-5 and TRBJ1-4, with a tentative D call TRBD1 (5 bases). Germline CDR1 reads MNHEY; CDR2 reads SVGAGI. Between the trimmed V and J ends, which lost 6 bases and 6 bases, there was a span of 17 bases. There are 15 residues in the CDR3. CDR3 loop: CASRALRDFYEKLFF. DNA for the CDR3: TGTGCCAGCAGAGCCCTCCGGGACTTTTATGAAAAACTGTTTTTT.

This chain links TRBV9 with TRBJ2-7; 10 bases fit TRBD1. The CDR3 is 14 amino acids. V dropped 4 bases and J dropped 7; count of bases not matched to a gene: 8. In germline, CDR1 is SGDLS, CDR2 YYNGEE. DNA of the CDR3: TGTGCCAGCAGCACCGGGACAGGGGCAAGTGAGCAGTACTTC. This translates into CASSTGTGASEQYF.

This clone has only one observation. The chain combines TRBV7-9 with TRBJ2-7, with D hard to call. This CDR3 contains 14 residues. The germline V gene encodes CDR1 SEHNR and CDR2 FQNEAQ (reference sequence). Trimming removed 1 base from V and 2 bases from J, with 9 bases in between. This chain's CDR3 is CASSLVLSPYEQYF. The CDR3 DNA is TGTGCCAGCAGCTTAGTACTCTCCCCCTACGAGCAGTACTTC.

This rearrangement joins TRBV30 to TRBJ2-3; D is possibly TRBD2 (5 bases). The CDR3 runs 14 residues. Trimming took 4 bases from V and 0 from J, leaving 11 bases between them. Germline CDR1 GTSNPN, CDR2 SVGIG (reference sequence). The CDR3 spells CAWNSATSTDTQYF. CDR3 nucleotides: TGTGCCTGGAATAGCGCTACTAGCACAGATACGCAGTATTTT.

The V and J genes are TRBV5-1 and TRBJ1-1; no clear D. The CDR3 length is 13 residues. Germline V lookup: CDR1 SGHRS, CDR2 YFSETQ. V lost 3 bases to trimming and J lost 4 bases, with 10 bases between them. The CDR3 DNA follows: TGCGCCAGCAGCTCTGGAGGAACCACTGAAGCTTTCTTT. It codes for CASSSGGTTEAFF.

The V gene is TRBV3-1 (or the pseudogene TRBV3-2), the J gene TRBJ2-3, with unresolved D. There are 13 residues in the CDR3. From germline, CDR1 is LGHDT and CDR2 YNNKEL (reference sequence). V shed 1 base and J shed 5 bases, with 7 bases lying between them. For the CDR3, the DNA is TGTGCCAGCAGCCAAGGAGTATTAGATACGCAGTATTTT. This codes for CASSQGVLDTQYF.

This clone has more than one count but fewer than ten. The J gene is TRBJ2-7, the V gene TRBV27; no clear D gene. Germline CDR1 is MNHEY and CDR2 is SMNVEV (reference sequence). CDR3 length: 14 amino acids. V was trimmed by 5 bases and J by 2 bases, leaving 13 bases between them. For the CDR3, the DNA is TGTGCCAGCAGTCCCAGTTACTACCCCTACGAGCAGTACTTC. The encoded protein is CASSPSYYPYEQYF.

The chain uses TRBV6-2 or TRBV6-3 and TRBJ1-5; 8 bases are shared with TRBD1. With 0 bases clipped from V and 6 bases from J, the junction kept 13 bases outside the gene matches. Germline values: CDR1 MNHEY, CDR2 SVGEGT. The CDR3 spans 18 residues. The CDR3 here is CASSYSTGVGETSQPQHF. The DNA for the CDR3 is TGTGCCAGCAGTTACTCGACAGGGGTCGGAGAGACGTCTCAGCCCCAGCATTTT.

The rearrangement joins TRBV20-1 to TRBJ2-7, with D possibly being TRBD2 (6 bases). The CDR3 has 13 residues. Trimming removed 3 bases at V and 2 bases at J, with 11 bases between. The germline V gene has CDR1 DFQATT and CDR2 SNEGSKA (reference sequence). DNA for the CDR3: TGCAGTGCTAGTTGGGGGGAGGCCTACGAGCAGTACTTC. It codes for CSASWGEAYEQYF.

V gene TRBV27 combines with J gene TRBJ2-1; weak D call: TRBD2 (6 bases). This CDR3 has 11 residues. Germline V CDR1 and CDR2: MNHEY, SMNVEV (reference sequence). With 7 bases removed from V and 10 bases from J, the gap between germline ends came to 11 bases. The CDR3, as DNA: TGTGCCAGCACCCTTGGGGGGGAGCAGTTCTTC. The encoded protein is CASTLGGEQFF.

This sequence joins TRBV27 and TRBJ1-1; TRBD1 agrees at 7 bases. The length of the CDR3 is 16 residues. CDR1 is MNHEY, CDR2 SMNVEV, per germline (reference sequence). J gave up 0 bases and V 2 bases, and 6 bases lay outside the gene matches. The CDR3 is CASSLGSGTVNTEAFF. The DNA for the CDR3 is TGTGCCAGCAGTTTAGGGTCCGGGACAGTGAACACTGAAGCTTTCTTT.

This clone occurred a few times. The chain has TRBV6-1 and TRBJ2-3; D is possibly TRBD1 (5 bases). V was cut by 1 base and J by 1 base, with 15 bases left in between. The CDR3 consists of 17 residues. CDR1 and CDR2 from the germline V gene are MNHNS and SASEGT. As DNA, the CDR3 is TGTGCCAGCAGTGAAGAAGGTAGCATACAGGGCACAGATACGCAGTATTTT. It specifies CASSEEGSIQGTDTQYF.